The 5 T cell receptor beta chains reported below all come from one sample, sequenced in a study of T cell clonality in common variable immunodeficiency. Generated by immunoSEQ multiplex PCR, the TCRdb table keeps only in-frame clones and is missing some. There are roughly 32,000 clones in the sample, none observed a single time. The sequencing input was peripheral blood mononuclear cells. These receptor sequences come from a person aged 18 to 70 in good health.

This clone was found many times. The observed sequence ends 3 residues before the CDR3 terminus, with the missing tail filled in from the germline J gene. The rearrangement joins TRBV30 to TRBJ1-3; D possibly corresponds to TRBD1 (5 bases). The CDR3 has 13 amino acids. In germline, CDR1 is GTSNPN, CDR2 SVGIG (reference sequence). Trimming removed 2 bases at V and 2 bases at J, with 7 bases between. The CDR3 region is CAWSQGTGNTIYF. The sequenced part of the CDR3 DNA is TGTGCCTGGAGTCAGGGCACTGGAAACACC. Combining the CDR3 with reference TRBV30 and TRBJ1-3 gives the whole variable domain SQTIHQWPATLVQPVGSPLSLECTVEGTSNPNLYWYRQAAGRGLQLLFYSVGIGQISSEVPQNLSASRPQDRQFILSSKKLLLSDSGFYLCAWSQGTGNTIYFGEGSWLTVV.

A remark on this clone: The observed sequence ends 3 residues before the CDR3 terminus, with the missing tail filled in from the germline J gene. This chain connects TRBV19 to TRBJ1-2; the D gene is possibly TRBD1 (5 bases). Germline V gene sequence: CDR1 LNHDA, CDR2 SQIVND (reference sequence). The CDR3 is made up of 13 amino acids. CDR3 DNA, as far as it was read: TGTGCCAGTTCGGGACTAGCGGGAACCGAC. As protein: CASSGLAGTD. The entire CDR3 protein is CASSGLAGTDYTF.

This clone was counted ten times or more. The CDR3 goes on 3 residues after the read ends, and that part is filled in from the germline J gene. The chain carries TRBV2 and TRBJ1-4, with TRBD1 matching over 7 bases. The CDR3 is 15 amino acids. V was clipped by 3 bases and J by 3 bases; unmatched bases: 4. The germline V gene has CDR1 SNHLY and CDR2 FYNNEI. The sequenced CDR3 bases are TGTGCCAGCAGTGAGCACGGGACAGCTAATGAAAAA. As protein: CASSEHGTANEK. The complete CDR3 reads CASSEHGTANEKLFF. The complete variable domain, with remaining parts taken from reference TRBV2 and TRBJ1-4, reads EPEVTQTPSHQVTQMGQEVILRCVPISNHLYFYWYRQILGQKVEFLVSFYNNEISEKSEIFDDQFSVERPDGSNFTLKIRSTKLEDSAMYFCASSEHGTANEKLFFGSGTQLSVL.

There are many counts of this clone. The DNA ends 3 residues before the CDR3 does, and the rest of the CDR3 is filled in from the germline J gene. The chain recombines TRBV20-1 with TRBJ2-1, with D unclear. This CDR3 spans 13 amino acids. With 1 base removed from V and 5 bases from J, the gap between germline ends came to 9 bases. Germline V gene data show CDR1 as DFQATT and CDR2 as SNEGSKA (reference sequence). Incomplete CDR3 DNA: TGCAGTGCTAGAGTTCGACTCGACAATGAG. This sequence encodes CSARVRLDNE. The whole CDR3 sequence reads CSARVRLDNEQFF.

On this clone: The read finishes 3 residues shy of the CDR3 end, and the germline J gene is used to complete it. The chain recombines TRBV5-1 with TRBJ2-5; 9 positions agree with TRBD2. This CDR3 is 16 amino acids long. The germline V gene encodes CDR1 SGHRS and CDR2 YFSETQ. V lost 0 bases and J lost 1; bases outside the gene matches: 4. The part of the CDR3 DNA that was read is TGCGCCAGCAGCTTGGGGACGACTAGCGGCCAAGAGACC. Translating gives CASSLGTTSGQET. The entire CDR3 is CASSLGTTSGQETQYF. The full variable domain, its missing parts supplied by reference TRBV5-1 and TRBJ2-5, is KAGVTQTPRYLIKTRGQQVTLSCSPISGHRSVSWYQQTPGQGLQFLFEYFSETQRNKGNFPGRFSGRQFSNSRSEMNVSTLELGDSALYLCASSLGTTSGQETQYFGPGTRLLVL.